The clone carrying this T cell receptor beta chain has more than one count but fewer than ten. These data belong to a study of T cells after yellow fever vaccination. Overall study context: Sorting of the EM, EMRA, CM and Tscm memory subsets was carried out using CD3, CD45RA, CCR7 and CD95.

Each CDR3 protein gets one entry after TCRdb re-called the 5' RACE reads with MiXCR. The sample consists of under 50,000 distinct CDR3 sequences, 5% to 8% of them appearing once. CDR3 size: 19 residues. The V gene is TRBV21-1, the J gene TRBJ2-7; the table gives TRBD1 as D, unverified against the DNA. TRBV21-1 is labeled a pseudogene. This TCR was recovered from a man aged 30 to 45 who received the YFV17D yellow fever vaccine. Sequenced here: PBMCs, either bulk or a sorted T-cell subset (CD4+, CD8+, memory, or dextramer-sorted; not recorded which), sampled 45 days after the yellow fever booster vaccination. In DNA, the CDR3 is TGTGCCAGCAGCACTAAAGTGGCGGATCGGACAGAACCTCCCTACGAGCAGTACTTC. Protein sequence: CASSTKVADRTEPPYEQYF.